The 16 T cell receptor beta chains reported below all come from one sample, sequenced in a study of shared T cell receptors in the human thymus. This table comes from immunoSEQ multiplex PCR, and its TCRdb copy is limited to in-frame clones, with some not included. Of approximately 730,000 clones in the sample, 80% to 90% were seen once. A further study also used this sample, focusing on human thymus T cells.

Sequenced input: thymocytes. The receptors come from a girl less than two years old with a congenital heart defect.

As to this clone: Its ends do not fully match the called genes, so a read error is possible. CDR3 bases: TGTGCCGGCAGTTGTGACAGAGGGAACACTGAAGCTTTCTTT. Translating it yields CAGSCDRGNTEAFF. The chain joins TRBV6-5 to TRBJ1-1; D perhaps matches TRBD1 (5 bases). This CDR3 is 14 amino acids long. Per the germline V gene, CDR1 is MNHEY and CDR2 is SVGAGI.

V and J are TRBV19 and TRBJ1-3, with a possible D match to TRBD1 (5 bases). The CDR3 consists of 19 residues. V was trimmed by 5 bases and J by 0 bases, leaving 23 bases between them. CDR1 LNHDA and CDR2 SQIVND come from the germline V gene (reference sequence). The CDR3 coding sequence is TGTGCCAGTAGTCCCCACTTCAGGGTTCGCCCCGGCTCTGGAAACACCATATATTTT. This encodes CASSPHFRVRPGSGNTIYF. The full variable domain, with the rest looked up from reference TRBV19 and TRBJ1-3, is DGGITQSPKYLFRKEGQNVTLSCEQNLNHDAMYWYRQDPGQGLRLIYYSQIVNDFQKGDIAEGYSVSREKKESFPLTVTSAQKNPTAFYLCASSPHFRVRPGSGNTIYFGEGSWLTVV.

This clone has a handful of counts. The chain carries TRBV5-6 and TRBJ1-5; 7 nucleotides agree with TRBD1. V lost 0 bases, J lost 2 bases, and 5 bases stayed unmatched. Germline assignment: CDR1 SGHDT and CDR2 YYEEEE. This CDR3 comprises 16 residues. CDR3 nucleotides: TGTGCCAGCAGCTTGGACAGGGGAGAGGGCAATCAGCCCCAGCATTTT. Protein sequence: CASSLDRGEGNQPQHF.

This chain joins TRBV7-2 and TRBJ2-2; tentatively, D is TRBD1 (6 bases). V was cut by 1 base and J by 3 bases, with 9 bases left in between. The CDR3 is 15 amino acids. In germline, CDR1 is SGHTA, CDR2 FQGNSA. CDR3 loop: CASSLVQGYTGELFF. The CDR3 bases are TGTGCCAGCAGCTTAGTACAGGGATACACCGGGGAGCTGTTTTTT.

This clone was counted a few times. This chain links TRBV4-1 with TRBJ2-5; tentatively, D is TRBD1 (5 bases). The CDR3 length is 16 residues. From germline, CDR1 is MGHRA and CDR2 YSYEKL. V was trimmed by 4 bases and J by 1 base, leaving 16 bases between them. In DNA, the CDR3 is TGCGCCAGCAGCCTTACCGAGTACAGGTCCCAAGAGACCCAGTACTTC. Protein: CASSLTEYRSQETQYF.

This sequence joins TRBV5-1 and TRBJ2-1, with 10 bases matching TRBD2. V shed 2 bases and J 1 base; nucleotides not matched to a gene: 15. From germline, CDR1 is SGHRS and CDR2 YFSETQ. The CDR3 loop spans 20 amino acids. CDR3 coding DNA: TGCGCCAGCAGCTTTGGCTCTAGCGGGGGCCTAATAGGGTCCTACAATGAGCAGTTCTTC. It specifies CASSFGSSGGLIGSYNEQFF.

The gene calls are TRBV18 and TRBJ1-2; 9 bases map to TRBD1. The CDR3 has 14 amino acids. V lost 5 bases to trimming and J lost 8 bases; unmatched junction nucleotides: 9. Per the germline V gene, CDR1 is KGHSH and CDR2 is LQKENI. In DNA, the CDR3 is TGTGCCAGCTCAACCAGGGACAGGGCCTACGGCTACACCTTC. It yields the protein CASSTRDRAYGYTF.

The V gene is TRBV5-5, the J gene TRBJ2-3, with D perhaps TRBD2 (6 bases). The ends were cut back, 4 bases at V and 2 bases at J, with 26 bases in the middle. CDR1 and CDR2 from the germline V gene are SGHKS and YYEKEE (reference sequence). CDR3 length: 19 amino acids. In DNA form, the CDR3 reads TGTGCCAGCAGCCTTACTACGACCCGGGCGGGGCCCGTCACAGATACGCAGTATTTT. It encodes CASSLTTTRAGPVTDTQYF.

This chain joins TRBV27 and TRBJ1-6; D perhaps matches TRBD1 (6 bases). Germline lookup yields CDR1 MNHEY and CDR2 SMNVEV (reference sequence). This CDR3 spans 15 amino acids. The germline V and J ends were trimmed by 7 bases and 14 bases, with 24 bases remaining between them. The CDR3 nucleotides are TGTGCCAGCACCGACCCTCGGACAGACCAAGGTACCCTCCACTTT. Translation gives CASTDPRTDQGTLHF.

The V call is TRBV6-1, the J call TRBJ1-5, with D tentatively TRBD1 (6 bases). The V end lost 6 bases, the J end lost 7 bases, and 10 bases lay between the germline ends. The CDR3 sequence is 12 residues long. The germline CDR1 and CDR2 sequences are MNHNS and SASEGT. The CDR3 sequence is CASRATGQPQHF. The CDR3, as DNA: TGTGCCAGCAGAGCAACAGGGCAGCCCCAGCATTTT.

The chain uses TRBV5-5 and TRBJ2-7, with TRBD2 identical over 9 bases. The CDR3 consists of 13 residues. Germline trimming cut 4 bases from V and 5 bases from J; bases unmatched to any gene: 4. CDR1 and CDR2 (germline): SGHKS, YYEKEE (reference sequence). CDR3 region: CASSGGGAHEQYF. CDR3 DNA sequence: TGTGCCAGCAGCGGCGGGGGGGCCCACGAGCAGTACTTC.

The table lists this clone with a count of one. The chain uses TRBV18 and TRBJ2-7; no definite D call. V was trimmed by 3 bases and J by 0 bases, leaving 18 bases between them. There are 17 residues in the CDR3. CDR1 and CDR2 from the germline V gene are KGHSH and LQKENI. For the CDR3, the DNA is TGTGCCAGCTCACCGGCATACTGGAGACGTTACTCCTACGAGCAGTACTTC. Its protein product is CASSPAYWRRYSYEQYF.

The chain recombines TRBV19 with TRBJ1-5, with D possibly being TRBD1 (6 bases). With 6 bases removed from V and 8 bases from J, the gap between germline ends came to 20 bases. The CDR3 has 15 residues. Germline V gene data show CDR1 as LNHDA and CDR2 as SQIVND (reference sequence). CDR3 coding DNA: TGTGCCAGTAGAGGGGCAGGGGTCCGTTGGGAGCCCCAGCATTTT. Translating gives CASRGAGVRWEPQHF.

This chain uses TRBV7-8 with TRBJ2-1; TRBD1 matches at 10 bases. This CDR3 spans 18 amino acids. The junction had 16 bases not matched to a gene; V was cut back by 5 bases and J by 6 bases. The germline CDR1 and CDR2 sequences are SGHVS and FQNEAQ. DNA for the CDR3: TGTGCCAGCAGCGTTACATCCTCCGGGACAGGGGATACCAATGAGCAGTTCTTC. It specifies CASSVTSSGTGDTNEQFF.

The CDR3 coding sequence is TGCGCCAGCAGCCCAGGAACTGACTCCTATAATTCACCCCTCCACTTT. It specifies CASSPGTDSYNSPLHF. J is TRBJ1-6 and V is TRBV4-3; no clear D gene. V lost 4 bases and J 0 bases, leaving 10 bases between the germline ends. Germline CDR1 is LGHNA and CDR2 is YSLEER. This CDR3 spans 16 amino acids.

V gene TRBV7-9 combines with J gene TRBJ1-2; D not certain. Trimming stripped 3 bases from V and 4 bases from J, with 15 bases between. Per germline, CDR1 SEHNR and CDR2 FQNEAQ (reference sequence). The CDR3 extends over 15 amino acids. CDR3: CASSLAGRELYGYTF. For the CDR3, the DNA is TGTGCCAGCAGCTTGGCCGGGCGGGAACTCTATGGCTACACCTTC.